This paragraph covers one TCR beta chain sequence. Its antigen is unidentified. This sample stems from a study of radiotherapy plus CTLA-4 blockade in lung cancer. Study details: Objective responses occurred in 15% to 20% of patients; 31% had disease control.

Study conclusions and caveats: Once radiotherapy plus ipilimumab had been given, TCR clones derived from tumor expanded in blood.

The CDR3 totals 14 residues. Per the germline V gene, CDR1 is MDHEN and CDR2 is SYDVKM. Trimming left V 6 bases short and J 3 bases short, with 12 bases between. Sequencing was performed with immunoSEQ multiplex PCR; in TCRdb, only in-frame clones are kept and a portion is missing. The repertoire holds 90,000 to 100,000 clones, with around 84% as singletons. Sample: peripheral blood, taken from a patient treated with radiotherapy plus ipilimumab. This TCR was recovered from a human donor with non-small cell lung cancer that progressed on radiotherapy plus ipilimumab. The V call is TRBV28, the J call TRBJ1-5; D is perhaps TRBD1 (6 bases). CDR3: CASRTQGSNQPQHF. The CDR3, as DNA: TGTGCCAGCAGAACACAGGGTTCCAATCAGCCCCAGCATTTT. Using reference TRBV28 and TRBJ1-5 for the parts outside the CDR3, the full variable domain is DVKVTQSSRYLVKRTGEKVFLECVQDMDHENMFWYRQDPGLGLRLIYFSYDVKMKEKGDIPEGYSVSREKKERFSLILESASTNQTSMYLCASRTQGSNQPQHFGDGTRLSIL.